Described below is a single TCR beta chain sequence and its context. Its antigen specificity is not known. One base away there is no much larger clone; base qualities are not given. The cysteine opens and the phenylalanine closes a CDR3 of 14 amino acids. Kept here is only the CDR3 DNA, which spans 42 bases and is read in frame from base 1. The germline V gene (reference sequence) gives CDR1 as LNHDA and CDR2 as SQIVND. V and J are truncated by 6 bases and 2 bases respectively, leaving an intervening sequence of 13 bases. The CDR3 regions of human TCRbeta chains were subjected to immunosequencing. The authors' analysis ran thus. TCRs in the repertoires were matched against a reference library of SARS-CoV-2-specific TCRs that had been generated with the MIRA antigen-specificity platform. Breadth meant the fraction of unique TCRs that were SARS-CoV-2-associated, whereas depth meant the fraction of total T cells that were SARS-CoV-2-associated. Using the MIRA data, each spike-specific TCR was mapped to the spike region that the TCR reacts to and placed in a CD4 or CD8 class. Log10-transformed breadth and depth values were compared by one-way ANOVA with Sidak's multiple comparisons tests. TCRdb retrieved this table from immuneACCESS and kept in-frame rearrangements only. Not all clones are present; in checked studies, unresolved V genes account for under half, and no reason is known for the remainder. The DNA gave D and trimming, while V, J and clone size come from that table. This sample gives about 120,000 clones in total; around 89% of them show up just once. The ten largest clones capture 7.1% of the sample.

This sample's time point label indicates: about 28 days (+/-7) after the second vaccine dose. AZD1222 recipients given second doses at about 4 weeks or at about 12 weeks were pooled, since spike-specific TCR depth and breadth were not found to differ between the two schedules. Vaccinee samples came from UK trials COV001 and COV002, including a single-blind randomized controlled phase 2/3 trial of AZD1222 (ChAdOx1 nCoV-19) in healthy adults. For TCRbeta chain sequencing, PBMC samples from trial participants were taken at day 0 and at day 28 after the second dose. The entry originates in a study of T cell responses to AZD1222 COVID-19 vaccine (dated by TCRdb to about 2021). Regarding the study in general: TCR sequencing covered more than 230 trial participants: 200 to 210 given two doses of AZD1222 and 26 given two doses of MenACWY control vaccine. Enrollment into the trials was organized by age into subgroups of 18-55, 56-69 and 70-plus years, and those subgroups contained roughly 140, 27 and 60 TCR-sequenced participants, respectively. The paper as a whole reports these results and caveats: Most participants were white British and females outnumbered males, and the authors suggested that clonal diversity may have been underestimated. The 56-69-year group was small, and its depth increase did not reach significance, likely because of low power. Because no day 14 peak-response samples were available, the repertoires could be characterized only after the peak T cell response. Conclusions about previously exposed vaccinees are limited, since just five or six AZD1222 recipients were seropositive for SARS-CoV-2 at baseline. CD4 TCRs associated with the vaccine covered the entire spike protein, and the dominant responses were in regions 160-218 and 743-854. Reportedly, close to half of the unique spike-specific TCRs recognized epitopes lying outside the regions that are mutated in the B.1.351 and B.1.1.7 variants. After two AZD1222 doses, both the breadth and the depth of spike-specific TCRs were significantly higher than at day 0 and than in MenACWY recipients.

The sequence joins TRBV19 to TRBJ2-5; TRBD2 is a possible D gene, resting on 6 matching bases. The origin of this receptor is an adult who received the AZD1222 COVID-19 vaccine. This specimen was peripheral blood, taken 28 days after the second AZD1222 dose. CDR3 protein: CASSGGAPQETQYF. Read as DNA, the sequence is TGTGCCAGTAGCGGAGGGGCTCCACAAGAGACCCAGTACTTC.